A selection of T cell receptor beta chains follows, all from one sample in a study of monozygotic twins with inflammatory bowel disease. Following a re-call of the 5' RACE reads, TCRdb has one entry per CDR3 protein and lacks DNA. Here the sample table reports some 83,000 distinct CDR3 sequences. The material sequenced was blood. The receptors shown here come from a human donor with ulcerative colitis or Crohn's disease, or a healthy co-twin of an affected twin (not recorded which). The CDR3 runs from the conserved cysteine through the conserved F or W. The order of the fields is J gene, V gene, CDR3 protein.

TRBJ2-1 | TRBV12-3/TRBV12-4 | CASSLPGQGYNEQFF
TRBJ1-3 | TRBV9 | CASSDGEGPFPGNTIYF
TRBJ1-2 | TRBV28 | CASSRGDRYYGYTF
TRBJ1-2 | TRBV20-1 | CSASLTKNPYGYTF
TRBJ2-3 | TRBV12-3/TRBV12-4 | CASSSQRATDTQYF
TRBJ2-3 | TRBV20-1 | CSAKNHIPTGPALADTQYF
TRBJ1-3 | TRBV10-3 | CAISQGRISSGNTIYF
TRBJ2-3 | TRBV4-2 | CASSPGLAGYTDTQYF
TRBJ2-3 | TRBV12-3/TRBV12-4 | CASSLGSGGARDTQYF
TRBJ2-7 | TRBV5-5 | CARPPWDRTYEQYF
TRBJ2-2 | TRBV19 | CASRDPSTGELFF
TRBJ1-2 | TRBV19 | CASSIGDSNYGYTF
TRBJ2-7 | TRBV12-5 | CASGWEGSEQYF
TRBJ2-7 | TRBV7-9 | CASSGGGGPLEQYF
TRBJ2-1 | TRBV7-6 | CASSATTSGGPNEQFF
TRBJ1-4 | TRBV25-1 | CASSGLGGRSEKLFF
TRBJ1-1 | TRBV7-2 | CASSPGALNTEAFF